This T cell receptor (beta chain) was observed in a study of long-term antiretroviral therapy in people with HIV (dated by TCRdb to 2022 to 2024). Regarding the research as a whole: The earliest samples were collected roughly a decade before the 2015 WHO recommendation for immediate ART, at a time when ART was usually postponed until CD4 counts fell. No cross-contamination during QIAcube processing was shown when test extractions of a monoclonal T-cell line were performed alongside roughly 30 polyclonal samples. Whether ART initiation and durable HIV suppression were associated with changes in peripheral blood TRB repertoire composition and diversity was tested in a retrospective serial study. A total of 192 cryopreserved PBMC samples were contributed to the cohort by 30 adults with confirmed HIV infection, with samples collected serially over a mean of roughly six years (range 1-12). About 40% of the roughly 30 participants with HIV were female. Overall study outcomes, separate from this receptor: The samples span the years 2004 to 2017, and the ART regimens used may be less effective than current regimens. ART initiation was associated with a significant increase in TRB diversity, but diversity stayed significantly below transplant donor controls even after long-term ART. Unsorted PBMC were profiled instead of sorted CD4+ and CD8+ T cells because pre-ART samples had limited cell numbers. Limited PBMC availability meant only the TCR beta chain was sequenced, without alpha chain pairing. Expanded TRB clones identified before ART initiation dominated the repertoire at all time points, although this dominance fluctuated and declined in many PLHIV after ART. Inferences about post-ART repertoire changes were limited because no data were available on ART adherence, viral resistance or therapy changes. HIV repertoires had narrower CDR3 length ranges than controls, and the network structure suggested an antigen-experienced repertoire that shifted only slightly toward naive after ART.

In regard to this clone: This clone's antigen is unknown. No much larger clone exists at a distance of one base, and base qualities are not known.

Spanning cysteine to phenylalanine, the CDR3 consists of 12 amino acids. The entry retains the CDR3 DNA only, 36 bases that are in frame from base 1. The germline V gene yields MDHEN for CDR1 and SYDVKM for CDR2. V was cut back by 8 bases and J by 5 bases, leaving a gap of 13 bases between them. Inclusion was restricted to participants for whom at least one PBMC sample before ART initiation and at least two post-ART samples were available. All participants with HIV were treated in the United States of America. Before DNA extraction, cryopreserved samples of about 0.9-10 million PBMC were thawed and then washed. At the time of the earliest PBMC sample for each participant with HIV, ages ranged from about 20 to 54 years. Each participant contributed PBMC samples from 1-4 timepoints before ART initiation and 2-8 timepoints after ART initiation, with a median of 7 samples. Serial HIV viral load, CD4+ T-cell count, ART history and demographic data were obtained for every participant. A Qiagen kit on a QIAcube was used to extract genomic DNA from unsorted PBMC, with samples processed in batches of 12.

The immunoSEQ hsTCRB v3.0 assay was used at survey level resolution to sequence the TRB variable region. The targeted TRB sequencing depth was roughly 40,000-50,000 T-cell genomes per sample. Pooled TRB libraries were sequenced on an Illumina MiSeq with a v3 150-cycle kit. As for how the authors treated the data: Analysis of repertoires was carried out in R inside a reproducible Nextflow workflow spanning QC, data transformation and analysis. LymphoSeq2, an R package for AIRR-Seq data exploration, was used to implement custom analyses. Four samples that yielded fewer than 5000 total TRB sequences were excluded, so that under 200 HIV repertoires were analyzed. Among the roughly 200 retained HIV repertoires, some 60 were collected before ART initiation and approximately 130 were collected after ART initiation. Each repertoire was downsampled to 5000 TRB nucleotide sequences, and summary statistics were averaged across 100 downsampling iterations. The analysis kept only TRB sequences whose CDR3 regions were at least seven amino acids long. A Shannon entropy-derived clonality score and the Gini coefficient were used to measure diversity. In repertoire networks, the top 5000 CDR3 amino acid sequences were linked whenever an edit distance of one separated two sequences. For TRB CDR3 amino acid sequences, GLIPH2 was used to predict antigen specificity groups and MHC restriction. To flag known associations with CMV, EBV, HIV or tissue antigens, CDR3 amino acid sequences were compared against VDJdb and McPAS-TCR. Pre-ART, post-ART and control groups were compared with Wilcoxon signed-rank tests and Holm-Bonferroni correction. What TCRdb holds here is the immuneACCESS table cut down to in-frame rearrangements. Part of the clones is not present; checked against another copy, under half of the missing clones reflect an unresolved V gene, and the others are unexplained. The V and J calls and clone size were taken over from that table, and D and trimming were inferred from the DNA. The sample table lists under 30,000 clones, about 95% of them with a count of one. Together, the top ten hold less than 9.5% of the sample.

This receptor chain uses TRBV28 and TRBJ2-7; the D call is possibly TRBD1 or TRBD2, each sharing 5 bases. This clonotype originated in a man aged 30 to 45 with HIV. Sample: unsorted PBMCs, taken 6 to 6.5 years after starting antiretroviral therapy. The nucleotide sequence reads TGTGCCAGCGTTCGAGGGGACCACGAGCAGTACTTC. Its product reads: CASVRGDHEQYF.